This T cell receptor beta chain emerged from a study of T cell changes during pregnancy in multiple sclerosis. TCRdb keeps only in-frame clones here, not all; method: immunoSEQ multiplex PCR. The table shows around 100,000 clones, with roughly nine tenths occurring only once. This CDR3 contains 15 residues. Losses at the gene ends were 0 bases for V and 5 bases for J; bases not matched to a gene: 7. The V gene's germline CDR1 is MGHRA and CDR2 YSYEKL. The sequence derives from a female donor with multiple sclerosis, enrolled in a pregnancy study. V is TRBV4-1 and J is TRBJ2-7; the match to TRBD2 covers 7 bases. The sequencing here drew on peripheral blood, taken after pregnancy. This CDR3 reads CASSQEPGLDHEQYF. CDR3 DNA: TGCGCCAGCAGCCAAGAGCCCGGACTAGACCACGAGCAGTACTTC.